This TCR beta chain was captured in a study of T-cell memory formation after mild COVID-19. General study points: Researchers report contracting CD4+ clones mostly in CM and EM, with CD8+ clones in EMRA. CD4+ bias marked clones expanding day 15 to 37, unlike balanced contracting clones.

Details on this clonotype: Its specificity is unknown.

TCRdb reprocessed the 5' RACE reads with MiXCR, giving one entry per CDR3 protein. This sample carries around 450,000 distinct CDR3 sequences, approximately 25% of them seen once, and the ten largest clones take 8.5% to 9%. With 3 bases removed from V and 2 bases from J, the gap between germline ends came to 3 bases. In germline, CDR1 is LNHNV, CDR2 YYDKDF (reference sequence). The CDR3 loop spans 12 amino acids. The chain has TRBV15 and TRBJ2-3; no clear D. Sequencing used PBMCs or a T cell subset sorted from them (not recorded which). The TCR originated in an adult woman who had mild COVID-19 (a few samples of this study predate the infection). Cell type and time point are not known. The CDR3: CATSSLTDTQYF. CDR3 sequence (DNA): TGTGCCACCAGCAGTCTCACAGATACGCAGTATTTT.